This T cell receptor beta chain was sequenced for a study of T cell responses to AZD1222 COVID-19 vaccine. Trimming removed 0 bases from V and 8 bases from J, with 17 bases in between. Germline CDR1 is SGHKS and CDR2 is YYEKEE (reference sequence). This CDR3 is built from 15 residues. Assay used: immunoSEQ multiplex PCR; TCRdb lists only in-frame clones, some missing. The sample has approximately 89,000 clones, less than 95% seen once; the top ten hold roughly 5%. A few counts support this clone. This receptor was identified in an adult who received the AZD1222 COVID-19 vaccine. Specimen: peripheral blood, collected 28 days after the second AZD1222 dose. The V call is TRBV5-5, the J call TRBJ1-1, with a possible D match to TRBD1 (6 bases). Here the CDR3 reads CASSLEVRGVVEAFF. The CDR3 DNA reads as TGTGCCAGCAGCTTGGAGGTCAGGGGTGTGGTGGAAGCTTTCTTT.